A single sample gave rise to the 20 T cell receptor beta chains below, sequenced in a study of T-cell reconstitution after alpha-beta-depleted transplantation in children. Unique molecular identifiers featured in how the TCRbeta library was prepared. A single record per CDR3 protein comes from TCRdb applying MiXCR to the PCR reads. The sample shows a few hundred thousand distinct CDR3 sequences, around 27% of them seen only once. This material consisted of PBMCs, taken before TCRalphabeta/CD19-depleted stem cell transplant. Receptors originate from a boy less than two years old with Wiskott-Aldrich syndrome, due to receive a stem cell transplant.

The V call is TRBV12-3 or TRBV12-4, the J call TRBJ1-5; possible D gene TRBD1, 6 bases. Between the trimmed V and J ends, which lost 5 bases and 3 bases, there was a span of 11 bases. This CDR3 is 14 amino acids long. In DNA, the CDR3 is TGTGCCAGCAGTCCGACAGGAACCAATCAGCCCCAGCATTTT. This sequence encodes CASSPTGTNQPQHF.

J is TRBJ2-5 and V is TRBV29-1, with 7 bases matching TRBD2. The CDR3 has 10 residues. Germline V gene sequence: CDR1 SQVTM, CDR2 ANQGSEA. V shed 7 bases and J 9 bases; nucleotides not matched to a gene: 5. The CDR3 loop is CSAAAGAQYF. In nucleotides, the CDR3 is TGCAGCGCGGCGGCGGGGGCCCAGTACTTC.

In this sample, this clonotype turned up a few times. This sequence joins TRBV5-1 and TRBJ1-1, with 7 bases that match TRBD1. The CDR3 consists of 14 residues. Losses at the gene ends were 4 bases for V and 0 bases for J; bases not matched to a gene: 3. Looked up from germline, CDR1 is SGHRS and CDR2 is YFSETQ. CDR3 protein: CASSPGQMNTEAFF. CDR3 DNA: TGCGCCAGCAGCCCGGGACAGATGAACACTGAAGCTTTCTTT.

This clonotype was detected only a few times. The rearrangement joins TRBV20-1 to TRBJ1-1; D remains unclear. Germline values: CDR1 DFQATT, CDR2 SNEGSKA (reference sequence). The CDR3 has 10 residues. Trimming stripped 4 bases from V and 10 bases from J, with 10 bases between. For the CDR3, the DNA is TGCAGTGCTACTTTTACGGCAGCTTTCTTT. This sequence encodes CSATFTAAFF.

The chain links TRBV30 to TRBJ2-1; 10 bases fit TRBD2. This CDR3 has 18 residues. The V gene's germline CDR1 is GTSNPN and CDR2 SVGIG (reference sequence). The V gene end was trimmed by 3 bases and the J gene end by 0 bases; junction bases not matched to a gene: 11. CDR3 in amino acids: CAWRDERASGSSYNEQFF. The CDR3 nucleotides are TGTGCCTGGAGGGACGAAAGGGCTAGCGGGAGCTCCTACAATGAGCAGTTCTTC.

Turning to this clonotype: This clone may be a read error of a much larger clone one base away. The chain couples TRBV7-9 to TRBJ1-1; 11 bases agree with TRBD1. Germline trimming cut 4 bases from V and 6 bases from J; bases unmatched to any gene: 7. The CDR3 totals 15 residues. Germline loops: CDR1 SEHNR, CDR2 FQNEAQ (reference sequence). CDR3: CASSSGQGAGAEAFF. The CDR3 bases are TGTGCCAGCAGCTCAGGACAGGGGGCAGGCGCTGAAGCTTTCTTT. Variable domain in full (rest from reference TRBV7-9 and TRBJ1-1): DTGVSQNPRHKITKRGQNVTFRCDPISEHNRLYWYRQTLGQGPEFLTYFQNEAQLEKSRLLSDRFSAERPKGSFSTLEIQRTEQGDSAMYLCASSSGQGAGAEAFFGQGTRLTVV.

This chain links TRBV5-5 with TRBJ1-2; D remains unclear. The germline V gene encodes CDR1 SGHKS and CDR2 YYEKEE (reference sequence). V dropped 2 bases and J dropped 1 base, with 9 bases sitting between them. The CDR3 sequence is 14 residues long. The chain's CDR3 is CASSFPRLNYGYTF. The CDR3, as DNA: TGTGCCAGCAGCTTCCCCAGACTTAACTATGGCTACACCTTC.

This clonotype was counted only a few times. This chain joins TRBV5-1 and TRBJ2-3, with 12 bases that match TRBD2. V lost 6 bases to trimming and J lost 4 bases; unmatched junction nucleotides: 6. Germline V gives CDR1 SGHRS, CDR2 YFSETQ. This CDR3 is 15 amino acids long. CDR3 DNA sequence: TGCGCCAGCACTCCTAGCGGGAGGGCGTCAGATACGCAGTATTTT. It encodes CASTPSGRASDTQYF.

The rearrangement joins TRBV4-1 to TRBJ2-1; D remains unclear. This CDR3 has 15 residues. V was clipped by 1 base and J by 7 bases, with 14 bases between them. CDR1 and CDR2 from the germline V gene are MGHRA and YSYEKL. CDR3 nucleotides: TGCGCCAGCAGCCAAGGTGGAACAGTCCTAAATGAGCAGTTCTTC. Protein sequence: CASSQGGTVLNEQFF.

The rearrangement uses TRBV5-1 and TRBJ2-1; 14 bases fit TRBD2. After removal of 3 bases from V and 7 bases from J, the junction contained 18 bases not matched to a gene. Germline values: CDR1 SGHRS, CDR2 YFSETQ. The CDR3 has 20 amino acids. The DNA of the CDR3 is TGCGCCAGCAGCTCGCCCCAATCAGGACTAGCGGGAGGTGGTTCTAATGAGCAGTTCTTC. This gives the protein CASSSPQSGLAGGGSNEQFF.

The chain recombines TRBV5-1 with TRBJ2-1; D uncertain. The germline V and J ends were trimmed by 5 bases and 8 bases, with 14 bases remaining between them. Germline CDR1 reads SGHRS; CDR2 reads YFSETQ. The CDR3 totals 13 residues. The CDR3 reads CASRAGPRYEQFF. In DNA form, the CDR3 reads TGCGCCAGCAGGGCAGGACCAAGGTATGAGCAGTTCTTC.

This clonotype was counted a few times. The chain employs TRBV12-3 or TRBV12-4 and TRBJ2-2; a weak D match, TRBD1 (5 bases). The V and J ends lost 7 bases and 7 bases respectively, with 16 bases between them. This CDR3 is 14 amino acids long. In DNA, the CDR3 is TGTGCCAGCACCCCAGGGCTATTCATCGGGGAGCTGTTTTTT. It is translated as CASTPGLFIGELFF.

V is TRBV15 and J is TRBJ2-5; 7 nucleotides align to TRBD2. Germline lookup yields CDR1 LNHNV and CDR2 YYDKDF (reference sequence). J gave up 1 base and V 1 base, and 9 bases lay outside the gene matches. The CDR3 has 17 amino acids. CDR3 residues: CATSRGVTGRIQETQYF. CDR3 sequence (DNA): TGTGCCACCAGCAGAGGGGTCACCGGGAGGATCCAAGAGACCCAGTACTTC.

This clonotype showed up just a few times. The chain couples TRBV5-1 to TRBJ2-7; D gene uncertain. Trimming removed 0 bases from V and 2 bases from J, with 12 bases in between. The CDR3 spans 15 residues. Germline V CDR1 and CDR2: SGHRS, YFSETQ. For the CDR3, the DNA is TGCGCCAGCAGCTTGGGGACGGAATACACCTACGAGCAGTACTTC. Residues: CASSLGTEYTYEQYF.

This clonotype was seen a few times. The chain carries TRBV27 and TRBJ1-1, with TRBD1 identical over 10 bases. The CDR3 consists of 13 residues. J lost 11 bases, V lost 5 bases, and 8 bases had no gene match. Germline V CDR1 and CDR2: MNHEY, SMNVEV (reference sequence). CDR3 sequence reads: CASSHRDRGRAFF. As DNA, the CDR3 is TGTGCCAGCAGTCACCGGGACAGGGGTAGGGCTTTCTTT.

This clonotype was detected many times. Its ends do not fully match the called genes, so a read error is possible. The chain joins TRBV5-1 to TRBJ2-7; a weak D match, TRBD1 (6 bases). Germline-derived CDR1 and CDR2 are SGHRS and YFSETQ. This CDR3 is built from 13 residues. The CDR3 bases are TGTGCCAGCAGTGCCGGACAGTCCTACGAGCAGTACTTC. This gives the protein CASSAGQSYEQYF.

V gene TRBV18 combines with J gene TRBJ2-7; D unclear. The CDR3 has 13 residues. Trimming shortened V by 1 base and J by 9 bases, and 13 bases separated the two germline ends. Per the germline V gene, CDR1 is KGHSH and CDR2 is LQKENI. As DNA, the CDR3 is TGTGCCAGCTCACCACAGGGTGGGATTGGGCAGTACTTC. This encodes CASSPQGGIGQYF.

The J gene is TRBJ2-7, the V gene TRBV15; 7 bases are shared with TRBD1. Trimming cost V 0 bases and J 3 bases; bases outside gene matches: 2. Germline loops: CDR1 LNHNV, CDR2 YYDKDF (reference sequence). The CDR3 spans 14 residues. Here the CDR3 DNA reads TGTGCCACCAGCAGAGAGACAGGGAACTACGAGCAGTACTTC. Its translation: CATSRETGNYEQYF.

The rearrangement joins TRBV12-3 or TRBV12-4 to TRBJ1-1, with D perhaps matching TRBD1 (6 bases). The CDR3 runs 13 residues. Trimming stripped 5 bases from V and 3 bases from J, with 10 bases between. Written as DNA, the CDR3 is TGTGCCAGCAGTAAAGGGGGGGACACTGAAGCTTTCTTT. Translated: CASSKGGDTEAFF.

This clonotype was recorded at least ten times. J is TRBJ2-7 and V is TRBV5-1; 13 positions agree with TRBD2. The CDR3 is 14 amino acids. The germline gives CDR1 SGHRS, CDR2 YFSETQ. V lost 4 bases, J lost 7 bases, and 5 bases stayed unmatched. The CDR3 bases are TGCGCCAGCAGCAAGGGACTAGCGGGAAGTGAGCAGTACTTC. Translating it yields CASSKGLAGSEQYF.